This T cell receptor (beta chain) was captured by sequencing in a study of blood T cell repertoires in COVID-19. Study overall: Sites in the United States, Italy and Spain provided acute and convalescent COVID-19 samples.

Donors in Cohort 3 who had recovered were those with two negative PCRs, healthcare professional clearance, or resolution of their symptoms. Original handling: Reference gene primer amplification gave nucleated cell count estimates. Profiled with immunoSEQ multiplex PCR; TCRdb holds only in-frame clones, not every one. D and trimming come from the DNA, and the V and J calls and clone size come from that table. The sample yields a few hundred thousand clones, roughly 86% seen once. This CDR3 region has 15 residues. CDR1 MRHNA and CDR2 SNTAGT come from the germline V gene. Trimming cost V 3 bases and J 0 bases, with 9 bases left between them.

The rearrangement uses TRBV6-4 and TRBJ2-1; TRBD2 might be the D (5 bases). The source material was PBMCs or T cells enriched from blood (not recorded which). The TCR was taken from a woman aged 30 to 39 who had recovered from COVID-19. CDR3 nucleotide sequence: TGTGCCAGCAGTGATCGCGGGTCCTCCTACAATGAGCAGTTCTTC. Translation gives CASSDRGSSYNEQFF.